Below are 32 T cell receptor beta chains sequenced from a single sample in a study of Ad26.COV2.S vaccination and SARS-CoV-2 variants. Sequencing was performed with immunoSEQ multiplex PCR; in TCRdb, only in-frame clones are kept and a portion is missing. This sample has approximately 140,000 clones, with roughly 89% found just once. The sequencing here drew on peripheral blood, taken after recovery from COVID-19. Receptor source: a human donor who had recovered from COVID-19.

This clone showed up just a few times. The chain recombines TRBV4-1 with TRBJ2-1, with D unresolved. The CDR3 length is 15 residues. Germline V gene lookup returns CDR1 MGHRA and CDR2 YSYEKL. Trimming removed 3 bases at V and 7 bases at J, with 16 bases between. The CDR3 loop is CASSQGIEDSNEQFF. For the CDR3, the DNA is TGCGCCAGCAGCCAGGGGATAGAGGATAGTAATGAGCAGTTCTTC.

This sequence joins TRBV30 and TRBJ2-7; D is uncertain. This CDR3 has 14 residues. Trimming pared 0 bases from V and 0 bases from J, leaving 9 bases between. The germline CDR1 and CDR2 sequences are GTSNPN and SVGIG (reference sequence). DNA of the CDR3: TGTGCCTGGAGTGTTCCCGGCAGCTCCTACGAGCAGTACTTC. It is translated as CAWSVPGSSYEQYF.

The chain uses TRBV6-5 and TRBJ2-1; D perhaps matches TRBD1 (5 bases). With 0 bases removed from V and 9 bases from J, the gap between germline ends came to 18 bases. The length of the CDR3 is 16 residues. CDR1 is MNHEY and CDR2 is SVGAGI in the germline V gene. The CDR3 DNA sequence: TGTGCCAGCAGTTACTCGCTTAGGGGCGGCTGGAGTGAGCAGTTCTTC. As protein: CASSYSLRGGWSEQFF.

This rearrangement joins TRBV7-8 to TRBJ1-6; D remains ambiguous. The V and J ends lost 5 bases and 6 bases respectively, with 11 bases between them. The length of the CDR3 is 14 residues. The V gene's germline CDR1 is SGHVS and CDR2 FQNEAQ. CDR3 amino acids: CASSLTESNSPLHF. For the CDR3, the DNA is TGTGCCAGCAGCCTTACAGAGTCTAATTCACCCCTCCACTTT.

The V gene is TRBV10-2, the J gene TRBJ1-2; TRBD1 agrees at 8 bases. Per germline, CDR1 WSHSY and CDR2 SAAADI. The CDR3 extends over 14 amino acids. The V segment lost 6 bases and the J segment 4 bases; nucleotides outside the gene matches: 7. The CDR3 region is CASRSGQGAYGYTF. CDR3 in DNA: TGCGCCAGCAGGTCGGGGCAGGGGGCCTATGGCTACACCTTC.

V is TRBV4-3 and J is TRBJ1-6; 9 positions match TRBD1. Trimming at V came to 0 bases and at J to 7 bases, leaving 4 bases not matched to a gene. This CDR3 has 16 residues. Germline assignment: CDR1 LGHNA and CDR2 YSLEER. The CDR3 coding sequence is TGCGCCAGCAGCCAAGACGGACAGGGGTTGAATTCACCCCTCCACTTT. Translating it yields CASSQDGQGLNSPLHF.

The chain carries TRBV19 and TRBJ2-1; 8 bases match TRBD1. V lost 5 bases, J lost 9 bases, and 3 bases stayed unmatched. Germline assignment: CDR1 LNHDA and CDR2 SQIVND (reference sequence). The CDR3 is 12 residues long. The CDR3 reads CASSQGAGEQFF. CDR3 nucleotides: TGTGCCAGTAGTCAGGGGGCAGGTGAGCAGTTCTTC.

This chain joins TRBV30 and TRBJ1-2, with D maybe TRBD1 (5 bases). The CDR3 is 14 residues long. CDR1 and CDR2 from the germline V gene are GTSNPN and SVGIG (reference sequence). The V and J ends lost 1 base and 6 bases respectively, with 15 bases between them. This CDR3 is CAWSEKASGDGYTF. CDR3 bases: TGTGCCTGGAGTGAGAAGGCCTCGGGGGATGGCTACACCTTC.

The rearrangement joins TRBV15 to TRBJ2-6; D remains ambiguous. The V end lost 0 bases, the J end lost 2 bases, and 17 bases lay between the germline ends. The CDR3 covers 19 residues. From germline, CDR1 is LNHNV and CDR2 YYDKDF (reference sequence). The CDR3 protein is CATSRDFSRIDTGANVLTF. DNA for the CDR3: TGTGCCACCAGCAGAGATTTTAGCCGTATAGACACTGGGGCCAACGTCCTGACTTTC. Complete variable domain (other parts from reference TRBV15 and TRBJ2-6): DAMVIQNPRYQVTQFGKPVTLSCSQTLNHNVMYWYQQKSSQAPKLLFHYYDKDFNNEADTPDNFQSRRPNTSFCFLDIRSPGLGDTAMYLCATSRDFSRIDTGANVLTFGAGSRLTVL.

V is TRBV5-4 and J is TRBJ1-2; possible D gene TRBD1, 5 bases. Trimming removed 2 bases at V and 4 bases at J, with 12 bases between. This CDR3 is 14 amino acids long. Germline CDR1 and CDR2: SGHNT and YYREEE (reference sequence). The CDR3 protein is CASSLFAGTYGYTF. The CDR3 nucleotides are TGTGCCAGCAGCTTATTTGCCGGGACCTATGGCTACACCTTC.

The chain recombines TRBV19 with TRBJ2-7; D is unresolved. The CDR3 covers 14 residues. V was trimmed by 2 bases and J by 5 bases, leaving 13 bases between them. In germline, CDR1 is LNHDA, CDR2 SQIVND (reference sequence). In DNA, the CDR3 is TGTGCCAGTAGTATACACCTAGGAACTGACGAGCAGTACTTC. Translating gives CASSIHLGTDEQYF. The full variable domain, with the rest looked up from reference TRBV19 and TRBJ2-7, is DGGITQSPKYLFRKEGQNVTLSCEQNLNHDAMYWYRQDPGQGLRLIYYSQIVNDFQKGDIAEGYSVSREKKESFPLTVTSAQKNPTAFYLCASSIHLGTDEQYFGPGTRLTVT.

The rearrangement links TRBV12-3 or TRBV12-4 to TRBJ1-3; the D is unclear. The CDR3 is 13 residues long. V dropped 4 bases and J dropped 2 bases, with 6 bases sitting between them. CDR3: CASSYQTGNTIYF. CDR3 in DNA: TGTGCCAGCAGTTACCAAACTGGAAACACCATATATTTT.

The DNA of the CDR3 is TGTGCCAGTACCTACAACCCGAGGGGATCGGCTGAAGCTTTCTTT. The encoded protein is CASTYNPRGSAEAFF. The J gene is TRBJ1-1, the V gene TRBV19; a weak D match, TRBD1 (5 bases). Germline lookup yields CDR1 LNHDA and CDR2 SQIVND (reference sequence). The V gene lost 7 bases and the J gene lost 6 bases, with 21 bases spanning the gap. This CDR3 has 15 amino acids. The whole variable domain, remainder taken from reference TRBV19 and TRBJ1-1, is DGGITQSPKYLFRKEGQNVTLSCEQNLNHDAMYWYRQDPGQGLRLIYYSQIVNDFQKGDIAEGYSVSREKKESFPLTVTSAQKNPTAFYLCASTYNPRGSAEAFFGQGTRLTVV.

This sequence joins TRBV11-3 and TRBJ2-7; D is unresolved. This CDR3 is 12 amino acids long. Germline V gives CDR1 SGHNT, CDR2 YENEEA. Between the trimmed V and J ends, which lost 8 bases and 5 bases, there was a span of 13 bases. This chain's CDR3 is CASPPIGHEQYF. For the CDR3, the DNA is TGTGCCAGCCCGCCTATCGGGCACGAGCAGTACTTC.

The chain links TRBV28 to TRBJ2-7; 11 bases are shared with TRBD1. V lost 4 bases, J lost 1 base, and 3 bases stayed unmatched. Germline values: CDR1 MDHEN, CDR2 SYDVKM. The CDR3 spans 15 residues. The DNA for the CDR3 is TGTGCCAGCAGTTCCCGGGACAGGGGGTCCTACGAGCAGTACTTC. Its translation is CASSSRDRGSYEQYF.

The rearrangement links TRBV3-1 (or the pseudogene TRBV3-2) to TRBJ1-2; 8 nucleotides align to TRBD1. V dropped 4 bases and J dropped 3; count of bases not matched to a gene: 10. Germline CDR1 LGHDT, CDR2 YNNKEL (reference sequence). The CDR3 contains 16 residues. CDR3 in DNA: TGTGCCAGCAGCCTAAGAACAAGCAGGGGGCACTATGGCTACACCTTC. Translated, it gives CASSLRTSRGHYGYTF.

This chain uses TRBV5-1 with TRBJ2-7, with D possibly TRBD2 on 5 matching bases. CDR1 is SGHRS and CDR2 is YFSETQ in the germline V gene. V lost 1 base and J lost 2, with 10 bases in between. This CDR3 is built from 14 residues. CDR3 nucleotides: TGCGCCAGCAGCTTGACGGCGGGCACCTACGAGCAGTACTTC. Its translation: CASSLTAGTYEQYF.

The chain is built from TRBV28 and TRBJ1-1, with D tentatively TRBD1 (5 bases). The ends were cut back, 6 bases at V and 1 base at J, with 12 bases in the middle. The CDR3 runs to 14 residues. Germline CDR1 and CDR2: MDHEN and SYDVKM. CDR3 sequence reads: CASSYPGGNTEAFF. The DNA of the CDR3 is TGTGCCAGCAGCTACCCGGGGGGGAACACTGAAGCTTTCTTT.

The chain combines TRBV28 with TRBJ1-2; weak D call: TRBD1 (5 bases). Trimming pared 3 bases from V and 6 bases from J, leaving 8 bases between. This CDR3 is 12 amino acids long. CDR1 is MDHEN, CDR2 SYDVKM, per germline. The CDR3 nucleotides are TGTGCCAGCAGTTTCGGGGGGAATGGCTACACCTTC. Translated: CASSFGGNGYTF.

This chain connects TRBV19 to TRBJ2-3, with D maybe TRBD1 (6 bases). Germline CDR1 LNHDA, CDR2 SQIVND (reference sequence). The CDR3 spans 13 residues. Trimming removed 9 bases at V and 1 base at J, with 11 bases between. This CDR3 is CASNRVGTDTQYF. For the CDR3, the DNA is TGTGCCAGCAACAGGGTTGGCACAGATACGCAGTATTTT.

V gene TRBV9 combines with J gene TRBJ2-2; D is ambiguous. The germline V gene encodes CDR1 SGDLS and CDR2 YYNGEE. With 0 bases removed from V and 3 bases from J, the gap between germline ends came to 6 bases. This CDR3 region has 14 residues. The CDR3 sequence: CASSVGAHTGELFF. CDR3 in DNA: TGTGCCAGCAGCGTAGGGGCCCACACCGGGGAGCTGTTTTTT.

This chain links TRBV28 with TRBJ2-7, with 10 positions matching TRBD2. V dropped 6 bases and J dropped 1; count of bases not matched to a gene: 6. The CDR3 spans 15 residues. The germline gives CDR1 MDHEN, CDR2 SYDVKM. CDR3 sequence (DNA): TGTGCCAGCAGCCCTAGCGGGGGCAAGTCCTACGAGCAGTACTTC. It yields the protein CASSPSGGKSYEQYF. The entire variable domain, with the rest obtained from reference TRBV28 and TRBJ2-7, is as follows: DVKVTQSSRYLVKRTGEKVFLECVQDMDHENMFWYRQDPGLGLRLIYFSYDVKMKEKGDIPEGYSVSREKKERFSLILESASTNQTSMYLCASSPSGGKSYEQYFGPGTRLTVT.

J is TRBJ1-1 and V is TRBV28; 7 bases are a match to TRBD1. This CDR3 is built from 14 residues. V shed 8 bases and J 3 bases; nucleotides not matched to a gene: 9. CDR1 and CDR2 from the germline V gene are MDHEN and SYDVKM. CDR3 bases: TGTGCCAGCGGTTGGCGGGACAGACACACTGAAGCTTTCTTT. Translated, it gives CASGWRDRHTEAFF.

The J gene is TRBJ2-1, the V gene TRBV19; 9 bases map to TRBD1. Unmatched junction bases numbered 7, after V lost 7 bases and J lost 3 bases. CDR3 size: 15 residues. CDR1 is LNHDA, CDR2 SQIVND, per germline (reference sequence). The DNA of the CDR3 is TGTGCCAGTACGCCCACAGGGGGCTTCTACAATGAGCAGTTCTTC. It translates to CASTPTGGFYNEQFF. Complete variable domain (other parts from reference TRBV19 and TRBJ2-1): DGGITQSPKYLFRKEGQNVTLSCEQNLNHDAMYWYRQDPGQGLRLIYYSQIVNDFQKGDIAEGYSVSREKKESFPLTVTSAQKNPTAFYLCASTPTGGFYNEQFFGPGTRLTVL.

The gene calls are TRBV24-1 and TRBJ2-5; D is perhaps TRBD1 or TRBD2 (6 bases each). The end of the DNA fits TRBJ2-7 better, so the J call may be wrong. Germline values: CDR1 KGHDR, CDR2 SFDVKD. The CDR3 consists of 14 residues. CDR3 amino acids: CATSDTGRSDEQYF. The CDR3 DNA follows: TGTGCCACCAGTGATACAGGGAGGTCCGACGAGCAGTACTTC.

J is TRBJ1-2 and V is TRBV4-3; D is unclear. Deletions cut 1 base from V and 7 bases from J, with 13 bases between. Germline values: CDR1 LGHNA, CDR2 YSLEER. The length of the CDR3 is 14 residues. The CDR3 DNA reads TGCGCCAGCAGCCAAGTTTCCAAGTCGATTGGCTACACCTTC. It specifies CASSQVSKSIGYTF.

CDR3 region: CASSSLGQASYEQYF. The CDR3 region has the DNA TGTGCCAGCAGTTCCCTAGGGCAGGCCTCCTACGAGCAGTACTTC. This chain uses TRBV6-6 with TRBJ2-7; D is ambiguous. Trimming stripped 4 bases from V and 0 bases from J, with 13 bases between. The CDR3 spans 15 residues. Germline V CDR1 and CDR2: MNHNY, SVGAGI (reference sequence).

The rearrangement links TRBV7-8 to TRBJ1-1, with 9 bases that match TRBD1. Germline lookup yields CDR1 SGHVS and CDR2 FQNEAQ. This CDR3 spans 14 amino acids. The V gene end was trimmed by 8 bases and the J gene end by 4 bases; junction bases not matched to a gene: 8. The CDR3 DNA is TGTGCCAGCCAAGAGACGGGACAGGGCACTGAAGCTTTCTTT. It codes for CASQETGQGTEAFF.

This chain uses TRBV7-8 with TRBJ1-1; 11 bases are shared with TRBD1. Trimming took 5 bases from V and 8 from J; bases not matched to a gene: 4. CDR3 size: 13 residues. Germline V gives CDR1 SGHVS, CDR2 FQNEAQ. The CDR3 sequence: CASSPRTGGEAFF. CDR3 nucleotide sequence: TGTGCCAGCAGCCCAAGGACAGGGGGCGAAGCTTTCTTT.

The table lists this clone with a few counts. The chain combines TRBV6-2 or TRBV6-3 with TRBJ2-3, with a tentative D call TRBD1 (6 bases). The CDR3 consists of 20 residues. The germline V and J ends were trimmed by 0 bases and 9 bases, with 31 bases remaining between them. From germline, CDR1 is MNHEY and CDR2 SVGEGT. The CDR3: CASSYSGTLRDTKAQFTQYF. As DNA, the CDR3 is TGTGCCAGCAGTTACTCGGGAACACTCCGGGACACCAAGGCCCAGTTCACGCAGTATTTT.

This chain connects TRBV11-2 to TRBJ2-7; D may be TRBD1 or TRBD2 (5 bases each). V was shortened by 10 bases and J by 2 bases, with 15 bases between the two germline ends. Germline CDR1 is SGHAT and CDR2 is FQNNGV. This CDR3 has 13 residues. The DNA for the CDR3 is TGTGCCACAACCCCGGGGCCACCCTACGAGCAGTACTTC. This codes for CATTPGPPYEQYF. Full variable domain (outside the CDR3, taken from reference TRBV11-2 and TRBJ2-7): EAGVAQSPRYKIIEKRQSVAFWCNPISGHATLYWYQQILGQGPKLLIQFQNNGVVDDSQLPKDRFSAERLKGVDSTLKIQPAKLEDSAVYLCATTPGPPYEQYFGPGTRLTVT.

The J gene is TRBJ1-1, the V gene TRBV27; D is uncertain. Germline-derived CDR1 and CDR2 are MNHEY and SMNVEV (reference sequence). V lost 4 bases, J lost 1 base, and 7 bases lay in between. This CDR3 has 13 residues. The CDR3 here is CASSSGGNTEAFF. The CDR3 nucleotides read TGTGCCAGCAGTTCAGGAGGGAACACTGAAGCTTTCTTT.